This TCR beta chain was found in a study of blood T cell repertoires in COVID-19. Across the whole study: Whether acute or convalescent, the COVID-19 samples came from the United States, Italy and Spain. Sample material is recorded as cDNA or gDNA derived from T cells, B-cell-depleted T cells, or PBMCs.

V lost 4 bases and J lost 7; bases outside the gene matches: 7. This CDR3 spans 13 amino acids. The germline CDR1 and CDR2 sequences are SGHNT and YYREEE (reference sequence). Assay: immunoSEQ multiplex PCR; the TCRdb copy retains only in-frame clones and omits some. The table includes 140,000 or so clones, 80% to 85% detected once. The source material was peripheral blood. This chain connects TRBV5-4 to TRBJ1-2; TRBD1 matches at 7 bases. This receptor was taken from a woman of 80 years or more with acute or convalescent COVID-19. The CDR3 sequence is CASSHDRAGGYTF. CDR3 coding DNA: TGTGCCAGCAGCCATGACAGGGCCGGTGGCTACACCTTC. Filled out from reference TRBV5-4 and TRBJ1-2, the complete variable domain reads ETGVTQSPTHLIKTRGQQVTLRCSSQSGHNTVSWYQQALGQGPQFIFQYYREEENGRGNFPPRFSGLQFPNYSSELNVNALELDDSALYLCASSHDRAGGYTFGSGTRLTVV.